This T cell receptor (beta chain) derives from a study of regulatory T cells in long-lasting Graves disease. General study findings and limits: Sharing of public clonotypes was greater in persistent patients (2,741) than in new patients (roughly 970).

A few counts support this clonotype. The target antigen is unknown. The junction does not match germline at one end; this may be a read error. From germline, CDR1 is SQVTM and CDR2 ANQGSEA. The CDR3 has 15 residues. Indicated time point: newly diagnosed GD, antithyroid drugs for less than 3 months. Researchers made the TCR library from RNA that was extracted from PBMCs. In each case, Graves' disease was diagnosed per American Thyroid Association guidelines. Relying on iRepertoire HTBI primers and Arm-PCR of CDR3 regions, the team built TCR beta libraries. TCRdb redid the calling of the multiplex PCR reads with MiXCR, one entry per CDR3 protein. The sample yields just over 600,000 distinct CDR3 sequences, 15% to 20% seen once. These data were also filed under a second study, of T cells in Graves' hyperthyroidism and ophthalmopathy. That investigation notes: HTBI primers were employed in a first-round RT-PCR of the TCR CDR3.

Here the sequenced sample was peripheral blood mononuclear cells (PBMCs), taken at new diagnosis, from a patient treated with antithyroid drugs. The receptor's source is a woman aged 25 to 39 with Graves disease. The rearrangement joins TRBV29-1 to TRBJ2-7; 9 nucleotides line up with TRBD1. The CDR3 is CGVATGGAGSYEQYF. The CDR3 DNA follows: TGCGGCGTTGCCACAGGGGGCGCCGGCTCCTACGAGCAGTACTTC.